This T cell receptor (beta chain) emerged from a study of blood T cell repertoires in COVID-19 (dated by TCRdb to the early 2020s). A note on the overall study: Samples from collaborators originated in the United States, Italy and Spain and spanned both the acute and convalescent phases of COVID-19. A freely available public database, intended as a resource for researchers studying the immune response to SARS-CoV-2, is where the repertoires were released. The prospective study material was composed of cDNA or gDNA derived from T cells, B-cell-depleted T cells, or PBMCs. Sample metadata almost always included a de-identified subject ID, COVID-19 status, age in years and sex. The samples were drawn from the first 160 participants of the ongoing ImmuneRACE study and from 950 to 1,500 subjects provided by 6 global collaborators. Where available, HLA class I and class II types were obtained from metadata supplied by the sample provider rather than from assay-based typing. Subjects who had been exposed to COVID-19, were actively infected with it, or had recovered from it provided the deeply sampled blood TCRbeta repertoires that made up the dataset. Summary of the overall study and its limitations: Clinical and demographic metadata were provided uncurated, with the amount varying by source and participant.

TCRbeta CDR3 regions were amplified from genomic DNA using the immunoSEQ Assay, a bias-controlled multiplex PCR. In the original analysis: The number of nucleated cells in each sample was estimated by amplification of reference gene primers within the assay. Sequence reads were collapsed and filtered to measure the absolute abundance of every unique TCRbeta CDR3 rearrangement. For each sample, productive Simpson clonality was calculated as the square root of Simpson's diversity index over productive rearrangements. TCRdb limited this immuneACCESS table to in-frame rearrangements with V and J called. A share of clones is missing; checked studies link under half to unresolved V genes, and the rest is unexplained. V and J calls and clone size are as listed in that table; D and trimming were resolved from the DNA. For this sample the table gives about 210,000 clones, of which roughly 86% were detected only once. The ten largest clones add up to about 9.4% of the sample.

CDR1 and CDR2, per the germline V gene (reference sequence), are MNHNY and SVGAGI. Germline trimming amounts to 5 bases on V and 7 bases on J, with 11 as the count of junction bases outside the gene matches. The CDR3 spans 14 residues, from the cysteine through the phenylalanine. The entry retains the CDR3 DNA only, 42 bases that are in frame from base 1. With regard to this clone: It lacks a known antigen. The record has no base qualities; no much larger clone is one base away.

Participants in the prospective study were aged about 18 to 89 years, lived in over 20 United States geographic areas, and enrolled through a virtual design. In the prospective study, cohorts were assigned on the basis of participant-reported clinical history obtained from a screening survey and a study questionnaire. In the prospective study, mobile phlebotomists collected whole blood, serum and a nasopharyngeal or oropharyngeal swab from each participant. Participants in the prospective study had the option to provide additional blood draws and questionnaires over an approximately 2-month period. Prospective study blood samples were shipped either frozen or at room temperature before DNA extraction.

This TCR was recovered from a man aged 18 to 35 with acute COVID-19. Recombination connected TRBV6-6 to TRBJ2-7; TRBD2 matches 7 bases in the middle. Specimen: PBMCs or T cells enriched from blood (not recorded which). The CDR3 protein sequence reads: CASSEGGRPGEQYF. In nucleotide form, the sequence is TGTGCCAGCAGTGAGGGAGGGAGGCCTGGGGAGCAGTACTTC.